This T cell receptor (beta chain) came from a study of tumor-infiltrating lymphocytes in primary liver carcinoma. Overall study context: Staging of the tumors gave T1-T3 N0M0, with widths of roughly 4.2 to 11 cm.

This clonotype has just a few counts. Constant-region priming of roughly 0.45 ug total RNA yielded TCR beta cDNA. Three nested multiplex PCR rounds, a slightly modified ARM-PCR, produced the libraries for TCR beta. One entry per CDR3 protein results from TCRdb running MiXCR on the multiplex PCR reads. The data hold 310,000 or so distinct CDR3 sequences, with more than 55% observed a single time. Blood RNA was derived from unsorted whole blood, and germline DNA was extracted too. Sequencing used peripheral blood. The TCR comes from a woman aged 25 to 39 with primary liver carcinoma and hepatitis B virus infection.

This chain's CDR3 is CASRGAAGELFF. In nucleotides, the CDR3 is TGCGCCAGCAGGGGAGCTGCGGGGGAGCTGTTTTTT. V is TRBV10-2 and J is TRBJ2-2; tentative D call: TRBD2 (5 bases). There are 12 residues in the CDR3. Trimming left V 6 bases short and J 8 bases short, with 10 bases between. The germline V gene encodes CDR1 WSHSY and CDR2 SAAADI.